The rows below give T cell receptor beta chains drawn from one sample of a study of post-analysis software for immune sequencing data. TCRdb passed the PCR reads through MiXCR, listing each CDR3 protein once. This table holds 650,000 to 850,000 distinct CDR3 sequences, about half found once. The sample taken for sequencing was blood. Receptors were obtained from a girl aged 5-17 years with multiple sclerosis. Each CDR3 is given with its conserved first and last residue. D genes are given only for firm matches. The size of a clone is reported for some rows only, either as once, few or many, or as a class for expanded clones.

V gene	J gene	clone size	D gene	CDR3 DNA	CDR3 protein
TRBV6-2/TRBV6-3	TRBJ2-1	.	TRBD2	TGTGCCAGCAGGCGGGAGGTTATCAATGAGCAGTTCTTC	CASRREVINEQFF
TRBV29-1	TRBJ2-3	once	.	TGCAGCGTACTACCCAGCACAGATACGCAGTATTTT	CSVLPSTDTQYF
TRBV11-2	TRBJ2-3	few	TRBD2	TGTGCCAGCAGCACTTACATCACTGTAGCGGGAAGCACAGATACGCAGTATTTT	CASSTYITVAGSTDTQYF
TRBV7-2	TRBJ2-3	few	.	TGTGCCAGCAGCTTAGAAGGACTACTCACAGATACGCAGTATTTT	CASSLEGLLTDTQYF
TRBV10-3	TRBJ2-5	once	.	TGTGCCATCACCGGCCGTTGGGGGGCGAGGGGAGAGACCCAGTACTTC	CAITGRWGARGETQYF
TRBV9	TRBJ2-7	.	TRBD2	TGTGCCGGCAGCCCCTCGGGACTAGCGGTCTACGAGAAGTACTTC	CAGSPSGLAVYEKYF
TRBV7-2	TRBJ2-1	few	TRBD2	TGTGCCAGCCGCATGGCTAGCGGGAGAATGAATGAGCAGTTCTTC	CASRMASGRMNEQFF
TRBV12-3/TRBV12-4	TRBJ1-1	.	.	TGTGCCAGCAGTTTGGGAATCCTGGGCACTGAAGCTTTCTTT	CASSLGILGTEAFF
TRBV7-8	TRBJ2-7	.	TRBD2	TGTGCCAGCAGCTTAGCGACGGGACTACCATACGAGCAGTACTTC	CASSLATGLPYEQYF
TRBV7-2	TRBJ2-3	many	TRBD2	TGTGCCAGCAGCGAAGGACTAGCGACAGATACGCAGTATTTT	CASSEGLATDTQYF
TRBV7-2	TRBJ2-7	few	TRBD1	TGTGCCAGCAGCTTAGTATCGACAGGGCACTACGAGCAGTACTTC	CASSLVSTGHYEQYF
TRBV29-1	TRBJ2-7	.	.	TGCAGCGTTGATACAGTGCCCCGGTACTTC	CSVDTVPRYF
TRBV20-1	TRBJ1-6	.	.	TGCAGTGCTAGTGGACAGCCTGCTGATTCACCCCTCCACTTT	CSASGQPADSPLHF
TRBV29-1	TRBJ1-2	few	.	TGCAGCGTTGTGGGTCTAAGTGGCAGCGGGGGCTACACCTTC	CSVVGLSGSGGYTF
TRBV4-2	TRBJ2-7	few	TRBD2	TGTGCCAGCAGCCAGCCAGGACTAGTGGCCTACGAGCAGTACTTC	CASSQPGLVAYEQYF
TRBV6-1	TRBJ1-2	.	.	TGTGCCAGCTTTATCGGAGCCGAGGCTTATGGCTACACCTTC	CASFIGAEAYGYTF
TRBV12-3/TRBV12-4	TRBJ1-3	.	.	TGTGCCAGCAGTTTAAGGAGCTCTGGAAACACCATATATTTT	CASSLRSSGNTIYF
TRBV29-1	TRBJ2-1	few	.	TGCAGCGTTACGCCGGACAGTTACAATGAGCAGTTCTTC	CSVTPDSYNEQFF
TRBV6-6	TRBJ2-1	.	.	TGTGCCAGCAGTCCAGGAAGGGGGGTCGAGCAGTTCTTC	CASSPGRGVEQFF
TRBV10-2	TRBJ2-1	.	TRBD2	TGCGCCAGCAGTGCTCTAGCGGGGGGGCACAATGAGCAGTTCTTC	CASSALAGGHNEQFF
TRBV12-3/TRBV12-4	TRBJ1-2	.	.	TGTGCCAGCAGTTCGAGGACCTATGGCTACACCTTC	CASSSRTYGYTF
TRBV29-1	TRBJ2-7	.	.	TGCAGCGTTGTTGGAGCGACTTACGAGCAGTACTTC	CSVVGATYEQYF
TRBV12-3/TRBV12-4	TRBJ2-7	few	.	TGTGCCAGCAGTTTACGTGGGCGGGGTGCCTACGAGCAGTACTTC	CASSLRGRGAYEQYF
TRBV2	TRBJ2-3	.	.	TGTGCCAGCAGAGAGCGGATCTTAGCCACAGATACGCAGTATTTT	CASRERILATDTQYF